The 11 T cell receptor beta chains given below trace back to one sample, sequenced in a study of blood T cell repertoires in COVID-19. Profiled with immunoSEQ multiplex PCR; TCRdb holds only in-frame clones, not every one. The data hold tens of thousands of clones, with roughly 88% observed a single time. What was sequenced was peripheral blood. These receptors were collected from a woman aged 80 or over with COVID-19, enrolled during active disease.

V and J are TRBV20-1 and TRBJ2-1, with D possibly matching TRBD1 (6 bases). The V and J ends lost 3 bases and 4 bases respectively, with 19 bases between them. The length of the CDR3 is 16 residues. Looked up from germline, CDR1 is DFQATT and CDR2 is SNEGSKA (reference sequence). As DNA, the CDR3 is TGCAGTGCTAGTGAGTGGCAGGGGTCCTTTTACAATGAGCAGTTCTTC. Amino acid sequence: CSASEWQGSFYNEQFF.

This chain joins TRBV18 and TRBJ2-1; tentative D call: TRBD2 (6 bases). V was clipped by 5 bases and J by 6 bases, with 20 bases between them. The CDR3 is 16 residues long. Germline assignment: CDR1 KGHSH and CDR2 LQKENI. CDR3 protein: CASSSLPGLETNEQFF. The CDR3 region has the DNA TGTGCCAGCTCATCACTCCCGGGACTGGAAACCAATGAGCAGTTCTTC.

The chain carries TRBV24-1 and TRBJ2-1; 7 nucleotides line up with TRBD2. CDR1 is KGHDR and CDR2 is SFDVKD in the germline V gene. The CDR3 is made up of 15 amino acids. Unmatched junction bases numbered 5, after V lost 2 bases and J lost 5 bases. The CDR3 coding sequence is TGTGCCACCAGTGATTCCCGTAGCGGGCACAATGAGCAGTTCTTC. This translates into CATSDSRSGHNEQFF.

The chain uses TRBV7-3 and TRBJ2-3, with D perhaps matching TRBD1 (5 bases). Germline CDR1 and CDR2: SGHTA and FQGTGA. CDR3 length: 14 amino acids. V was shortened by 2 bases and J by 3 bases, with 9 bases between the two germline ends. Written as DNA, the CDR3 is TGTGCCAGCAGCTTACTCCAGGGTACAGATACGCAGTATTTT. Its translation: CASSLLQGTDTQYF.

J is TRBJ2-7 and V is TRBV7-9, with TRBD1 matching over 11 bases. This CDR3 has 15 amino acids. J gave up 5 bases and V 5 bases, and 8 bases lay outside the gene matches. Germline values: CDR1 SEHNR, CDR2 FQNEAQ (reference sequence). The CDR3 here is CASSAPDRGRDEQYF. CDR3 DNA sequence: TGTGCCAGCAGCGCCCCGGACAGGGGGCGCGACGAGCAGTACTTC. The whole variable domain, filled in from reference TRBV7-9 and TRBJ2-7, reads DTGVSQNPRHKITKRGQNVTFRCDPISEHNRLYWYRQTLGQGPEFLTYFQNEAQLEKSRLLSDRFSAERPKGSFSTLEIQRTEQGDSAMYLCASSAPDRGRDEQYFGPGTRLTVT.

The J gene is TRBJ1-5, the V gene TRBV20-1; 9 nucleotides align to TRBD1. V trimming: 3 bases; J trimming: 1 base; junction bases outside the gene matches: 4. This CDR3 has 15 residues. The germline gives CDR1 DFQATT, CDR2 SNEGSKA (reference sequence). The DNA of the CDR3 is TGCAGTGCTAGTGCGGACAGGGGAAGCAATCAGCCCCAGCATTTT. It translates to CSASADRGSNQPQHF.

The rearrangement links TRBV24-1 to TRBJ2-5; 7 bases are a match to TRBD1. Germline values: CDR1 KGHDR, CDR2 SFDVKD. This CDR3 has 15 residues. The junction had 10 bases not matched to a gene; V was cut back by 3 bases and J by 7 bases. The CDR3 DNA follows: TGTGCCACCAGTGATGCGACAGGGTGGGACGGGACCCAGTACTTC. Encoded protein: CATSDATGWDGTQYF.

The sample holds a few counts of this clone. This sequence joins TRBV28 and TRBJ2-5; 8 nucleotides match TRBD1. The CDR3 is 13 amino acids. V lost 8 bases to trimming and J lost 5 bases; unmatched junction nucleotides: 7. Germline loops: CDR1 MDHEN, CDR2 SYDVKM. Written as DNA, the CDR3 is TGTGCCAGCGGGGCAGGGGGCTGGGAGACCCAGTACTTC. It encodes CASGAGGWETQYF.

The chain couples TRBV2 to TRBJ2-7; D not resolved. This CDR3 comprises 12 residues. The V end was cut by 6 bases, the J end by 2 bases, with 8 bases between. Germline V lookup: CDR1 SNHLY, CDR2 FYNNEI. CDR3 amino acids: CASSVQTYEQYF. The DNA of the CDR3 is TGTGCCAGCAGCGTACAGACCTACGAGCAGTACTTC.

This clone was detected only once. CDR3 protein: CASSYSRDRVMNTEAFF. The DNA for the CDR3 is TGTGCCAGCAGTTACTCGAGGGACAGGGTGATGAACACTGAAGCTTTCTTT. The chain has TRBV6-2 or TRBV6-3 and TRBJ1-1; 9 positions match TRBD1. CDR1 and CDR2 (germline): MNHEY, SVGEGT. The CDR3 extends over 17 amino acids. V shed 0 bases and J 0 bases; nucleotides not matched to a gene: 5.

The rearrangement uses TRBV3-1 (or the pseudogene TRBV3-2) and TRBJ2-1, with 7 bases fitting TRBD1. The CDR3 extends over 14 amino acids. The J segment lost 4 bases and the V segment lost 0 bases, leaving 0 bases of the junction unmatched. CDR1 is LGHDT and CDR2 is YNNKEL in the germline V gene (reference sequence). This CDR3 is CASSQEGQYNEQFF. The CDR3 nucleotides read TGTGCCAGCAGCCAAGAGGGACAGTACAATGAGCAGTTCTTC.